The T cell receptor beta chain under discussion was sequenced for a study of OX40 agonist ivuxolimab in advanced cancers. Study conclusions and caveats: Low levels of normalized T-cell clonal expansion also appeared in some nonresponders.

About this clone itself: The antigen remains undetermined.

Germline V CDR1 and CDR2: SEHNR, FQNEAQ (reference sequence). The CDR3 is 15 residues long. Trimming shortened V by 3 bases and J by 4 bases, and 13 bases separated the two germline ends. The data were produced by immunoSEQ multiplex PCR, yet TCRdb's version contains in-frame clones alone and is incomplete. The sample shows more than 50,000 clones, about 88% of them seen only once. The TCR sequence derives from an adult with an advanced solid tumor such as melanoma, head and neck, liver or kidney cancer. The sample in question was CD4+ or CD8+ T cells sorted from blood, obtained in a trial of the OX40 agonist ivuxolimab. This rearrangement joins TRBV7-9 to TRBJ1-5, with D possibly matching TRBD1 (5 bases). This chain's CDR3 is CASSFGGGSNQPQHF. The CDR3 nucleotides read TGTGCCAGCAGCTTCGGCGGGGGTAGTAATCAGCCCCAGCATTTT.